This T cell receptor beta chain came from a study of CD8+CD57+ T cells in acquired aplastic anemia. About the study: DNA recovered from sorted CD4+ and CD8+ cells had a mean of about 3.5 ug. Healthy donors yielded roughly 9.8 million CD4+ cell reads on average. Study-wide results and limits: Between patients and controls, about 30 CD8+ CDR3 sequences were found in common.

Germline V lookup: CDR1 MNHNS, CDR2 SASEGT. The CDR3 extends over 15 amino acids. The V and J ends lost 4 bases and 3 bases, in that order; junction bases with no gene match: 3. Genomic DNA, the template, was used for profiling of the TCR beta VDJ and CDR3. TCRdb passed the reads through MiXCR, listing each CDR3 protein once. Of 150,000 to 200,000 distinct CDR3 sequences listed, roughly 45% were seen once; the top ten hold about 1.1%. This clonotype was counted ten times or more. Antigen specificity is unknown. Sequencing used sorted CD4+, CD8+, or CD8+CD57+ T cells (not recorded which) from PBMCs. This chain joins TRBV6-1 and TRBJ2-2; 9 bases fit TRBD2. The receptor's source is a human donor in good health. The CDR3 is CASSAGGRDTGELFF. The CDR3 DNA is TGTGCCAGCAGTGCCGGCGGGAGGGACACCGGGGAGCTGTTTTTT.